This T cell receptor (beta chain) originates from a study of immune evolution from preneoplasia to lung adenocarcinoma. The CDR3 has 13 amino acids. Germline V gene lookup returns CDR1 SQVTM and CDR2 ANQGSEA. Trimming pared 0 bases from V and 2 bases from J, leaving 5 bases between. As regards this clone: What it binds is not known.

Study conclusions and caveats: Normal lung had highest clonality; later lesions appeared denser, more diverse. Normal lung had the highest top T cell clone frequencies.

The assay was immunoSEQ multiplex PCR, and TCRdb's table has in-frame clones only and misses some. The table shows about 3,000 clones, with roughly four fifths occurring only once. Resections took place in Japan or China from about 2014 to 2017. The chain couples TRBV29-1 to TRBJ1-5; tentatively, D is TRBD1 (5 bases). Input material: FFPE adjacent normal lung tissue. The source is a person in their 70s with lung adenocarcinoma. CDR3 DNA: TGCAGCGTTGAAGAAGGGGGCAATCAGCCCCAGCATTTT. It codes for CSVEEGGNQPQHF.